Here is one TCR beta chain with its context. This sample stems from a study of blood T cell repertoires in COVID-19. In the study overall: Collection of acute and convalescent COVID-19 samples took place in the United States, Italy and Spain. Sample material is recorded as cDNA or gDNA derived from T cells, B-cell-depleted T cells, or PBMCs.

In the source study's methods: Amplification from reference gene primers served as the basis for estimated nucleated cell counts. TCRdb's table, derived via immunoSEQ multiplex PCR, lists solely in-frame clones and lacks some. V and J calls and clone size are as listed in that table; D and trimming were resolved from the DNA. The repertoire holds about 230,000 clones, with around 80% as singletons. The germline gives CDR1 MNHNY, CDR2 SVGAGI (reference sequence). J gave up 1 base and V 5 bases, and 1 base lay outside the gene matches. The CDR3 runs 14 residues. This receptor was taken from a man older than 75 with acute or convalescent COVID-19. The V call is TRBV6-6, the J call TRBJ2-7, with 11 bases lining up with TRBD2. The sequenced sample was peripheral blood. CDR3 residues: CASSGTSGSYEQYF. CDR3 nucleotides: TGTGCCAGCAGTGGGACTAGCGGATCCTACGAGCAGTACTTC.